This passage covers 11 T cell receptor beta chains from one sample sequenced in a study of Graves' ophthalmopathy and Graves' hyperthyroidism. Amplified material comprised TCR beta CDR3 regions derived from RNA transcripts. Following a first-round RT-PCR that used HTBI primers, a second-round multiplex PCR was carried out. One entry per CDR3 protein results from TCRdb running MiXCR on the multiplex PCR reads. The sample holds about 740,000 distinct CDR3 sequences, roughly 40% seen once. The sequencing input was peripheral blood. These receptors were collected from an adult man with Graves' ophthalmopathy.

This CDR3 reads CASSIQGMGQPQHF. The CDR3 DNA reads TGTGCCAGCAGTATACAGGGTATGGGTCAGCCCCAGCATTTT. The J gene is TRBJ1-5, the V gene TRBV25-1; maybe TRBD1 (6 bases). Trimming removed 5 bases from V and 6 bases from J, with 14 bases in between. CDR3 length equals 14 residues. Germline V lookup: CDR1 MGHDK, CDR2 SYGVNS.

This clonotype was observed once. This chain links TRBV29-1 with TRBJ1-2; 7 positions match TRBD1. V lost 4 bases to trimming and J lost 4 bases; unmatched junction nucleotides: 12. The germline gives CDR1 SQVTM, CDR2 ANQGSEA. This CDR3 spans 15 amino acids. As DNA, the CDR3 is TGCAGCGTTGGGGAGGGGCAGGGGGACCTCTATGGCTACACCTTC. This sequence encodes CSVGEGQGDLYGYTF.

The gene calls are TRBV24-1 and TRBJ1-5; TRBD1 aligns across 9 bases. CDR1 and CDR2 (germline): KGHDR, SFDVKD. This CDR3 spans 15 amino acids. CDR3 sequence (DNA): TGTGCTAGAGATCCCCGGACAGGGGTAAATCAGCCCCAGCATTTT. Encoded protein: CARDPRTGVNQPQHF.

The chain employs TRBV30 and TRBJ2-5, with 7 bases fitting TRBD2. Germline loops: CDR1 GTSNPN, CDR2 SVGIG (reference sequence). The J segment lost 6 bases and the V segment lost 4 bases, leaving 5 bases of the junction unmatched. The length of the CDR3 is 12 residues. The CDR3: CAWTKRGKTQYF. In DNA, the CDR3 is TGTGCCTGGACTAAGCGGGGAAAGACCCAGTACTTC.

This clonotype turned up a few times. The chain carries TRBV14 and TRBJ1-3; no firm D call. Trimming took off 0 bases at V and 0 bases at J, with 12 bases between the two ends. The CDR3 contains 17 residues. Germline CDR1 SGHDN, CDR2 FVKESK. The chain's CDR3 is CASSQDLPRSSGNTIYF. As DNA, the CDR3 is TGTGCCAGCAGCCAAGATCTACCCCGATCCTCTGGAAACACCATATATTTT.

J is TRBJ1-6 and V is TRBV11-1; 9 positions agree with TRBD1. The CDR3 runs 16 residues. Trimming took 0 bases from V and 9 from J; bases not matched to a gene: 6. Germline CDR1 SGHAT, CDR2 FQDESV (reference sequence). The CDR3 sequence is CASSLASGTGSSPLHF. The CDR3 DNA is TGTGCCAGCAGCTTAGCGTCCGGGACAGGGTCTTCACCCCTCCACTTT.

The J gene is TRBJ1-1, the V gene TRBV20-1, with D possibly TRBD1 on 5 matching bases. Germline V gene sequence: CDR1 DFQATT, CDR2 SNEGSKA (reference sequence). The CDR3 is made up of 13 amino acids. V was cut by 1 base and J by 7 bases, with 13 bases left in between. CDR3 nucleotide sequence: TGCAGTGCTAGAGTAGATGAGGACATTGAAGCTTTCTTT. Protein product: CSARVDEDIEAFF.

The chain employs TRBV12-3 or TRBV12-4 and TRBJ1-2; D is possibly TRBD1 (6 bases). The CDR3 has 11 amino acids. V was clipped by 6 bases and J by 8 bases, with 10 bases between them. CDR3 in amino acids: CASRTGIGYTF. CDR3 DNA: TGTGCCAGCAGAACAGGGATCGGCTACACCTTC.

The CDR3 region has the DNA TGTGCCAGCAGCCGGGGTAGCACCGGGGAGCTGTTTTTT. This translates into CASSRGSTGELFF. The chain has TRBV7-9 and TRBJ2-2; weak D call: TRBD2 (5 bases). Germline CDR1 reads SEHNR; CDR2 reads FQNEAQ (reference sequence). The CDR3 is made up of 13 amino acids. V lost 5 bases and J 4 bases, leaving 8 bases between the germline ends.

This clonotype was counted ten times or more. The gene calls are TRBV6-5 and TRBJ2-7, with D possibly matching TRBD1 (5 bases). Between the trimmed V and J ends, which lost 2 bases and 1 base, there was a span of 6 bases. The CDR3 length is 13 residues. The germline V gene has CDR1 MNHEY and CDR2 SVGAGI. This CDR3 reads CASSYAGSYEQYF. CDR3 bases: TGTGCCAGCAGTTACGCAGGGTCCTACGAGCAGTACTTC.

For the CDR3, the DNA is TGTGCCAGCAGCCTAAGGGGGCTTGGCTCCTACGAGCAGTACTTC. Translated: CASSLRGLGSYEQYF. V usage is TRBV2 and J usage is TRBJ2-7; 7 nucleotides agree with TRBD1. With V trimmed by 6 bases and J by 0 bases, 8 bases remained unmatched. The CDR3 has 15 residues. The V gene's germline CDR1 is SNHLY and CDR2 FYNNEI.